Each of the 3 T cell receptor beta chains below was sequenced from the same sample in a study of Graves' ophthalmopathy and Graves' hyperthyroidism. RNA transcripts yielded amplified TCR beta CDR3 regions. The library came from an HTBI-primed first-round RT-PCR and a second-round multiplex PCR. MiXCR was run by TCRdb on the multiplex PCR reads, yielding one entry per CDR3 protein. Of 1 million to 1.3 million distinct CDR3 sequences listed, 36% are singletons. Sequencing was performed on peripheral blood or thyroid tissue (not recorded which). These receptors all stem from an adult man with Graves' hyperthyroidism.

This clonotype showed up many times. The chain couples TRBV29-1 to TRBJ1-1; no clear D gene. Germline V gene data show CDR1 as SQVTM and CDR2 as ANQGSEA. The CDR3 contains 11 residues. The V gene lost 4 bases and the J gene lost 12 bases, with 15 bases spanning the gap. CDR3 DNA sequence: TGCAGCGTTGGTATAGGCGGTTTAACTTTCTTT. Amino acid sequence: CSVGIGGLTFF.

This clonotype was seen ten or more times. The J gene is TRBJ1-5, the V gene TRBV7-9; 7 bases align to TRBD1. Per germline, CDR1 SEHNR and CDR2 FQNEAQ (reference sequence). V was pared by 3 bases and J by 2 bases, with 10 bases of the junction left unmatched. This CDR3 region has 17 residues. The CDR3 sequence is CASSFTPGTVGNQPQHF. DNA for the CDR3: TGTGCCAGCAGCTTCACACCCGGGACAGTTGGCAATCAGCCCCAGCATTTT.

Comments on this clonotype: A read error is possible here, since a much larger clone lies one base away. The rearrangement joins TRBV5-1 to TRBJ1-2; D uncertain. Germline values: CDR1 SGHRS, CDR2 YFSETQ. Trimming left V 3 bases short and J 2 bases short, with 11 bases between. CDR3 length: 14 amino acids. CDR3 in amino acids: CASSSGLTNYGYTF. CDR3 DNA: TGCGCCAGCAGCTCCGGACTGACCAACTATGGCTACACCTTC.